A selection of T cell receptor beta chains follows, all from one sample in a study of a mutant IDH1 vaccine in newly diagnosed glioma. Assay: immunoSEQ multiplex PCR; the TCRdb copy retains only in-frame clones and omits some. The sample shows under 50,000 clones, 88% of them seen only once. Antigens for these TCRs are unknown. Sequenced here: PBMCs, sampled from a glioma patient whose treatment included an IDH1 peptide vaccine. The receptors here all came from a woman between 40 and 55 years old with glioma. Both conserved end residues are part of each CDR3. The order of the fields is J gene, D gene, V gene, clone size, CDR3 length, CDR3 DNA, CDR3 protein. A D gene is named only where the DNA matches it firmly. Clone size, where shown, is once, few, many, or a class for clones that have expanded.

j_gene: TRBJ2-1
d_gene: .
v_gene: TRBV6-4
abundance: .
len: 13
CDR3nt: TGTGCCAGCAGTCCCTCCCCCCTCAATGAGCAGTTCTTC
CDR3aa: CASSPSPLNEQFF

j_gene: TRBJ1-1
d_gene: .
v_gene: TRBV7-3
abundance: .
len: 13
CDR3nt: TGTGCCAGCAGCTTAAGCGTGAACACTGAAGCTTTCTTT
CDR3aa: CASSLSVNTEAFF

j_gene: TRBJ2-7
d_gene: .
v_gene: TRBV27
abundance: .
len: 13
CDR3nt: TGTGCCAGCAGTTTTTGGGGAGGCTACGAGCAGTACTTC
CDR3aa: CASSFWGGYEQYF

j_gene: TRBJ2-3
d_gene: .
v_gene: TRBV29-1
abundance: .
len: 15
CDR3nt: TGCAGCGCCACGCTGGCGCGGCGGAGCCCAGATACGCAGTATTTT
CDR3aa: CSATLARRSPDTQYF

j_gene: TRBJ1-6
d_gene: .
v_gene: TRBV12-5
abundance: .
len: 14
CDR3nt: TGTGCTAGTGGTGGTGGTTCCTATAATTCACCCCTCCACTTT
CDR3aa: CASGGGSYNSPLHF

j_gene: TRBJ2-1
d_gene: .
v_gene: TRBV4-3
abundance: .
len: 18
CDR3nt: TGCGCCAGCAGCCAAGATCCGGGGGCAGCGGGGCCCTACAATGAGCAGTTCTTC
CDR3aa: CASSQDPGAAGPYNEQFF

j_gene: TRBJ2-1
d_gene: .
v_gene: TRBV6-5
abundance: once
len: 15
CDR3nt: TGTGCCAGCAGTTACAGCCGAGACAGAAACAATGAGCAGTTCTTC
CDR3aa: CASSYSRDRNNEQFF

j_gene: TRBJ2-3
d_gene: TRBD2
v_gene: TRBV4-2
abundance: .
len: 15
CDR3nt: TGTGCCAGCAGTAGTGGACTAGCGGGAGCAGATACGCAGTATTTT
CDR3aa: CASSSGLAGADTQYF

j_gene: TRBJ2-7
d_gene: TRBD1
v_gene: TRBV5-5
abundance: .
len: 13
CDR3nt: TGTGCCAGCAGCGAAACAGGGGGCTACGAGCAGTACTTC
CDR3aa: CASSETGGYEQYF

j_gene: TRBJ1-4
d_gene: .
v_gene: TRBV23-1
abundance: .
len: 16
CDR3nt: TGCGCCAGCAGTCAATCGACGGACAGTGATAATGAAAAACTGTTTTTT
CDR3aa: CASSQSTDSDNEKLFF

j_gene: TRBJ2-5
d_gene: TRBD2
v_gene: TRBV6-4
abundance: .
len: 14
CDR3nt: TGTGCCAGCAGTCCCCAGGGAGGGGAAGAGACCCAGTACTTC
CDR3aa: CASSPQGGEETQYF

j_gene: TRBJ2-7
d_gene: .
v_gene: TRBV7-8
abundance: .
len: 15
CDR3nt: TGTGCCAGCAGCTTATTCCGGCCGAGGCCTTACGAGCAGTACTTC
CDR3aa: CASSLFRPRPYEQYF

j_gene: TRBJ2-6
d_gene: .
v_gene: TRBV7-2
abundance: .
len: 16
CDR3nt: TGTGCCAGCAGCTTAGCGGGGTTCCCCGGGGCCAACGTCCTGACTTTC
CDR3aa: CASSLAGFPGANVLTF

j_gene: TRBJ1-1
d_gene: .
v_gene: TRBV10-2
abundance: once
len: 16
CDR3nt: TGCGCCAGCAGTGAAATGGGGCTGAGGAGGAACACTGAAGCTTTCTTT
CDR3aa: CASSEMGLRRNTEAFF

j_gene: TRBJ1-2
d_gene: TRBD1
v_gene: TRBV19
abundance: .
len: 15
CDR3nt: TGTGCCAGTAGTACATGGACAGGGGAGGGCGGTGGCTACACCTTC
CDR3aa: CASSTWTGEGGGYTF

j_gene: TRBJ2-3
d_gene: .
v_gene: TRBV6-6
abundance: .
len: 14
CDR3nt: TGTGCCAGCAGCCCCCCGTCGGACACAGATACGCAGTATTTT
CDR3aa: CASSPPSDTDTQYF

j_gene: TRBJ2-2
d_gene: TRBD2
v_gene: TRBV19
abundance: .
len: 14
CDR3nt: TGTGCCAGTCCCTCTACTAGCGCCACCGGGGAGCTGTTTTTT
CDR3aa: CASPSTSATGELFF

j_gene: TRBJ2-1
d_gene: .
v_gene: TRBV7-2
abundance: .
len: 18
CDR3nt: TGTGCCAGCAGCTTAGATGGACAGCGAGGGGACCTATACAATGAGCAGTTCTTC
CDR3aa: CASSLDGQRGDLYNEQFF

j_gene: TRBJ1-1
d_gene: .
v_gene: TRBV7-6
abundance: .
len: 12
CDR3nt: TGTGCCAGCAGCTTAGTAGGGCAGGAAGCTTTCTTT
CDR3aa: CASSLVGQEAFF

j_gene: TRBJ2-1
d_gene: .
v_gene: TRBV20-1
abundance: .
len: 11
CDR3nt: TGCAGTGCTAGAAGGGAAAATGAGCAGTTCTTC
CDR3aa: CSARRENEQFF

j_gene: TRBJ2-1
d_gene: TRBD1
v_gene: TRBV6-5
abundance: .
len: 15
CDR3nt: TGTGCCAGCAGACCCGGGACAGGGGGCAACAATGAGCAGTTCTTC
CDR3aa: CASRPGTGGNNEQFF

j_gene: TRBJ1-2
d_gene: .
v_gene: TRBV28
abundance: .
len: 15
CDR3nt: TGTGCCAGCAGTTTGGGGCAGGCCTTCCTCTATGGCTACACCTTC
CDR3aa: CASSLGQAFLYGYTF

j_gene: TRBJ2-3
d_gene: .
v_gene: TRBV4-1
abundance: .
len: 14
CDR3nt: TGCGCCAGCAGCCCGGACGGGAGCCCAGATACGCAGTATTTT
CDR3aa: CASSPDGSPDTQYF

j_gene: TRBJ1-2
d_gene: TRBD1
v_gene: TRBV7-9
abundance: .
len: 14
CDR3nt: TGTGCCAGCAGCTTTTTCACGACAGGGGACGGCTACACCTTC
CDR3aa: CASSFFTTGDGYTF

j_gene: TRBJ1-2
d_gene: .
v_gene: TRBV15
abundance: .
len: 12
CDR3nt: TGTGCCACCAGCAGACTCACCGACGGGTACACCTTC
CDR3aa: CATSRLTDGYTF

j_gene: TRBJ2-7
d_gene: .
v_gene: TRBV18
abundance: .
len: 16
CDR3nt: TGTGCCAGCTCACCTACTCGGACGACCGGATCGTACGAGCAGTACTTC
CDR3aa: CASSPTRTTGSYEQYF

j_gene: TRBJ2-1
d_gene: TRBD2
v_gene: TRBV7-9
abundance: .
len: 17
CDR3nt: TGTGCCAGCAGCCTACCCGTAAGCAGCGGGGGGTACAATGAGCAGTTCTTC
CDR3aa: CASSLPVSSGGYNEQFF

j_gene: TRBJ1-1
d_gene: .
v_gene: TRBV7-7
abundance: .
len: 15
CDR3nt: TGTGCTAGCAGCCCACCCGGGACGGTGAACACTGAAGCTTTCTTT
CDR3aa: CASSPPGTVNTEAFF

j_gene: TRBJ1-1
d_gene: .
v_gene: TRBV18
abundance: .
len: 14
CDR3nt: TGTGCCAGCTCACCATCCCCCATGAACACTGAAGCTTTCTTT
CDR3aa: CASSPSPMNTEAFF

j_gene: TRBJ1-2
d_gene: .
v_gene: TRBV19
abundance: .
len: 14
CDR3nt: TGTGCCAGTAACCCATCACTAGTAGTCTATGGCTACACCTTC
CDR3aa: CASNPSLVVYGYTF

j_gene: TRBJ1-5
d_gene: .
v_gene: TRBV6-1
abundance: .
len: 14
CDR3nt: TGTGCCAGCAGTGAGTACAGGTTCAATCAGCCCCAGCATTTT
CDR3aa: CASSEYRFNQPQHF

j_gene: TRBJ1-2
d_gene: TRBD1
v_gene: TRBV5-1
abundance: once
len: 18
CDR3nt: TGCGCCAGCAGCTCGCTGACAGGGCGAGGGATTACTTACTATGGCTACACCTTC
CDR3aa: CASSSLTGRGITYYGYTF

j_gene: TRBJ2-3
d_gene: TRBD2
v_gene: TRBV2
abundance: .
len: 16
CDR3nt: TGTGCCAGCAGGACTTGGGCGGGGGGGTACACAGATACGCAGTATTTT
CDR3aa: CASRTWAGGYTDTQYF

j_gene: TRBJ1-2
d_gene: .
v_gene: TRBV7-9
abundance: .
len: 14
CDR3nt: TGTGCCAGCAGCTTAGTAGCACCGTCTATGGGCTACACCTTC
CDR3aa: CASSLVAPSMGYTF

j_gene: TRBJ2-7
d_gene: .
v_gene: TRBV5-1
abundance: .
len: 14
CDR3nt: TGCGCCAGCAGCCCCGGTCGTACGGGCGACGAGCAGTACTTC
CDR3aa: CASSPGRTGDEQYF

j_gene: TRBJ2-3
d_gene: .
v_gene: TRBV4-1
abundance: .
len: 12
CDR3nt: TGCGCCAGCAGCCTTGACAGAGACACGCAGTATTTT
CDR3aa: CASSLDRDTQYF

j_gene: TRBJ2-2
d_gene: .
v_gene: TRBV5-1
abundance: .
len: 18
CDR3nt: TGCGCCAGCGCCCGGGGGCTGAGCGTAAATCCGAACACCGGGGAGCTGTTTTTT
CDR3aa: CASARGLSVNPNTGELFF

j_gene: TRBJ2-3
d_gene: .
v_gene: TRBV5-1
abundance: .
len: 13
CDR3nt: TGCGCCAGCAGCTTGGTTCTCACAGATACGCAGTATTTT
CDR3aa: CASSLVLTDTQYF

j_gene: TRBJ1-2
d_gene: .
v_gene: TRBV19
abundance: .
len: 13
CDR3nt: TGTGCCAGTATTCTAAGGGGATCGGATGGCTACACCTTC
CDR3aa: CASILRGSDGYTF

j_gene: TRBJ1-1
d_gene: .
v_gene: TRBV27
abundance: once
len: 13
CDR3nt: TGTGCCGTCAGGGGCAGCTTGAACACTGAAGCTTTCTTT
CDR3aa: CAVRGSLNTEAFF

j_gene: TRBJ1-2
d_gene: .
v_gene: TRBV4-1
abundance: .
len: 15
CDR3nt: TGCGCCAGCAGCCAAGCCCCCACAGCTAACTATGGCTACACCTTC
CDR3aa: CASSQAPTANYGYTF

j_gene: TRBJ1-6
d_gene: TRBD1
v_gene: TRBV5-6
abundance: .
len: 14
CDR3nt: TGTGCCAGCAGCGGGGACAGGGGTAATTCACCCCTCCACTTT
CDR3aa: CASSGDRGNSPLHF

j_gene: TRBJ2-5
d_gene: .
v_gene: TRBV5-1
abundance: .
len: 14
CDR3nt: TGCGCCAGCAGCTTGTATTTTAGGGAAGAGACCCAGTACTTC
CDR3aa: CASSLYFREETQYF

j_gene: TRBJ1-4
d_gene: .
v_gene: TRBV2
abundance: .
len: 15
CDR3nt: TGTGCCAGCAGTGAAGGCGCGGTTTATGGTGAAAAACTGTTTTTT
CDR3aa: CASSEGAVYGEKLFF

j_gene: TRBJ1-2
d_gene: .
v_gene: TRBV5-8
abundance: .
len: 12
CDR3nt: TGTGCCAGCAGCCCGGGGTACTATGGCTACACCTTC
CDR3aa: CASSPGYYGYTF

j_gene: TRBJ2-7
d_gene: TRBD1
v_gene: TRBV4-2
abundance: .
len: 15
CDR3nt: TGTGCCAGCAGCCAACCGGGACAGGGACTCCGCGAGCAGTACTTC
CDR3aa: CASSQPGQGLREQYF

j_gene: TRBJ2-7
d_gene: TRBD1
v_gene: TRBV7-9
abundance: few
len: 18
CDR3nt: TGTGCCAGCAGCTCCCCCCGCGGGACAGGGGGCAACCCGGGCGAGCAGTACTTC
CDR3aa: CASSSPRGTGGNPGEQYF

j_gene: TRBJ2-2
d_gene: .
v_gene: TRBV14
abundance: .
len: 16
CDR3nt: TGTGCCAGCAGCAAACGGACAGCGAATTCTCCCGGGGAGCTGTTTTTT
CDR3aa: CASSKRTANSPGELFF

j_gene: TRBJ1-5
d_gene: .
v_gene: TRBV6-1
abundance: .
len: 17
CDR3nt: TGTGCCAGCAGTGTGAAGACCCGGGAATATAGCAATCAGCCCCAGCATTTT
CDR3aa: CASSVKTREYSNQPQHF

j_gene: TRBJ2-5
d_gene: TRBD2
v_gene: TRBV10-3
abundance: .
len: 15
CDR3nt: TGTGCCATCAGTGAACCGGGACTAGCGCAAGAGACCCAGTACTTC
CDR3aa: CAISEPGLAQETQYF

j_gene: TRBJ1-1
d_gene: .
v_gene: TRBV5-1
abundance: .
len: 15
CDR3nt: TGCGCCAGCAGCTTGGGCCGGCCGGGCTACACTGAAGCTTTCTTT
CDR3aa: CASSLGRPGYTEAFF

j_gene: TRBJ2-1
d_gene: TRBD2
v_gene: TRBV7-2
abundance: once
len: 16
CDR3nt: TGTGCCAGCAGCCCCCAACGGGACTACAAGTACAATGAGCAGTTCTTC
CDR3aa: CASSPQRDYKYNEQFF

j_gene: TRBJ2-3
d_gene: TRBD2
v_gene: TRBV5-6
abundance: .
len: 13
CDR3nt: TGTGCCAGCAGCCCCTCGGGAGGCGATACGCAGTATTTT
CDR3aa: CASSPSGGDTQYF

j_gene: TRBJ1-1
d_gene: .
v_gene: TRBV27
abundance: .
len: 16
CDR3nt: TGTGCCAGCAGTTTATTGGCAGGTTCTATGAACACTGAAGCTTTCTTT
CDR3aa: CASSLLAGSMNTEAFF

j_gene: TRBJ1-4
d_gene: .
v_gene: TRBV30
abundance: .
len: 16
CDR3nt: TGTGCCTGGAGTGTACATTACAAGACAACTAATGAAAAACTGTTTTTT
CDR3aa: CAWSVHYKTTNEKLFF

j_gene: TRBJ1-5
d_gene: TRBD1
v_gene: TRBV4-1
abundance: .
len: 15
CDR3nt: TGCGCCAGCAGCCAAGTAGACAGGGGAAATCAGCCCCAGCATTTT
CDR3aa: CASSQVDRGNQPQHF

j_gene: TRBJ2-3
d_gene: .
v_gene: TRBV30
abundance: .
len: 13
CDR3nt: TGTGCCTGGACTCAGTTCGTCACAGATACGCAGTATTTT
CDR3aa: CAWTQFVTDTQYF

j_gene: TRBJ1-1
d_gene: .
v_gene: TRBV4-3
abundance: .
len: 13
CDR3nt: TGCGCCAGCAGCCAAGAGTCGGACACTGAAGCTTTCTTT
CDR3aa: CASSQESDTEAFF

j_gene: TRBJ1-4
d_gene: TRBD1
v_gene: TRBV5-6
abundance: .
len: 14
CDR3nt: TGTGCCAGCAGCTGGACAGGAAACAATGAAAAACTGTTTTTT
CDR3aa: CASSWTGNNEKLFF